This T cell receptor (beta chain) was identified in a study of identical twins' blood T cells. Turning to the study itself: About 50 million reads came from roughly 12 libraries, six alpha, six beta. Overall study results and limits: Top TCRbeta clonotypes were shared more with twin than unrelated donors. Twins reportedly had markedly more similar V usage than unrelated donors, even among out-of-frame TCRbeta clonotypes.

Each CDR3 protein gets one entry after TCRdb re-called the 5' RACE reads with MiXCR. Here the sample spans roughly 380,000 distinct CDR3 sequences, approximately 30% being singletons. Per germline, CDR1 SQVTM and CDR2 ANQGSEA. The CDR3 covers 13 residues. V was shortened by 6 bases and J by 0 bases, with 11 bases between the two germline ends. This clonotype was observed a handful of times. Its target is unknown. Specimen: PBMCs. The rearrangement joins TRBV29-1 to TRBJ1-1; D is ambiguous. This receptor was taken from a woman aged 18 to 55 in good health. CDR3 amino acids: CSVSDGVNTEAFF. The CDR3 bases are TGCAGCGTAAGCGACGGGGTGAACACTGAAGCTTTCTTT.